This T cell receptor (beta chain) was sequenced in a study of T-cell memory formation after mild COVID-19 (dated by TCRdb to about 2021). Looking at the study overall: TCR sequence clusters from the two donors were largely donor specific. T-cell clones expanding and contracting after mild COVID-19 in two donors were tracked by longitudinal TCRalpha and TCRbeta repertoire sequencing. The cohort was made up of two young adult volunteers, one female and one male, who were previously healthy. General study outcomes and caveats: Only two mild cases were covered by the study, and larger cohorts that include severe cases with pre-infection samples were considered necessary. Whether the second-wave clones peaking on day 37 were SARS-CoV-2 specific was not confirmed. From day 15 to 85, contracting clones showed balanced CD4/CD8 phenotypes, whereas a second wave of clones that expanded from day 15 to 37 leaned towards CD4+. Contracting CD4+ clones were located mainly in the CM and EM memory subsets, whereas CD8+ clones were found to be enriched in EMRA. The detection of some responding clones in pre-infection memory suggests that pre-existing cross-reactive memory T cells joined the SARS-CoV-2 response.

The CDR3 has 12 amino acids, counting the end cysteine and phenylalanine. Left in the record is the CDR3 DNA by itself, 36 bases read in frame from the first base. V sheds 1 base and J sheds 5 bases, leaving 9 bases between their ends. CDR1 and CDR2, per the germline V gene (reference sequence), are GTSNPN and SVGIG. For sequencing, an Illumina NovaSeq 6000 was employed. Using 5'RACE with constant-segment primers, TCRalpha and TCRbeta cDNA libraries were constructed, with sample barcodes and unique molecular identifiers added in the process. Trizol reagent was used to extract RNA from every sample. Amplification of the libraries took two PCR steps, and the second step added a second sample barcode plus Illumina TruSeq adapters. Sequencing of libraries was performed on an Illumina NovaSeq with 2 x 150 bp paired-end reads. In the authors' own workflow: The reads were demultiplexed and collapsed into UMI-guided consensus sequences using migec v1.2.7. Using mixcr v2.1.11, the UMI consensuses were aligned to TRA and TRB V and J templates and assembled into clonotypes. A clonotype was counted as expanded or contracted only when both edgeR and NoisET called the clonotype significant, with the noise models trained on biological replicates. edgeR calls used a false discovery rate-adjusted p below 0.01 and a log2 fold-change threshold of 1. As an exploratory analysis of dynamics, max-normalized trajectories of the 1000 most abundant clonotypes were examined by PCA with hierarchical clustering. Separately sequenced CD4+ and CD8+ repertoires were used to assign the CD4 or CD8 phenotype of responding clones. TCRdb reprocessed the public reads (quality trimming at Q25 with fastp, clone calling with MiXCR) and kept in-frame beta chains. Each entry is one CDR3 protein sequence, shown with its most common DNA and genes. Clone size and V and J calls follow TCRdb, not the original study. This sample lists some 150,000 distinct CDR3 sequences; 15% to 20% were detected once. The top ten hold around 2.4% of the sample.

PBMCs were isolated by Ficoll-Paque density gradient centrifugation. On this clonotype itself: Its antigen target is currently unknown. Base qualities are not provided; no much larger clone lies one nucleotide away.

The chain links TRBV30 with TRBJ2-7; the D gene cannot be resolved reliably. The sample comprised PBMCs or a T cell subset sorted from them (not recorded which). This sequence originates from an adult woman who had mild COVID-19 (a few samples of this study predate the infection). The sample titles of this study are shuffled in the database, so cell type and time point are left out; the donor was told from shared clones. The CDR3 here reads CAWSDSRHEQYF. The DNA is TGTGCCTGGAGTGACAGCCGGCACGAGCAGTACTTC. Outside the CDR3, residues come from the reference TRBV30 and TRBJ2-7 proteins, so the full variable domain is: SQTIHQWPATLVQPVGSPLSLECTVEGTSNPNLYWYRQAAGRGLQLLFYSVGIGQISSEVPQNLSASRPQDRQFILSSKKLLLSDSGFYLCAWSDSRHEQYFGPGTRLTVT.